The entry that follows covers one T cell receptor (beta chain) sequence. The V end was cut by 3 bases, the J end by 4 bases, with 16 bases between. In germline, CDR1 is GTSNPN, CDR2 SVGIG (reference sequence). The CDR3 is made up of 15 amino acids. The record originates from a study of blood T cell repertoires in COVID-19. As for the study in general: The analysed material was cDNA or gDNA that came from T cells, B-cell-depleted T cells, or PBMCs.

Sequencing used immunoSEQ multiplex PCR; TCRdb keeps in-frame clones, though not all of them. In the table there are 150,000 to 200,000 clones, roughly three quarters of which are singletons. The origin of this receptor is a man in his sixties with active or convalescent COVID-19. This chain joins TRBV30 and TRBJ1-5; the D gene is possibly TRBD1 (6 bases). The sequencing sample was made of peripheral blood. The CDR3 here is CAWSQGTDGNQPQHF. The CDR3 DNA reads TGTGCCTGGAGCCAGGGGACCGACGGGAATCAGCCCCAGCATTTT.